The next 24 T cell receptor beta chains were all read from a single sample in a study of blood T cells in healthy people across ages. With a J-beta primer mix and a sample-barcoded 5' primer, a second PCR ran about 7 to 12 cycles. In TCRdb, the 5' RACE reads were re-called with MiXCR into one record per CDR3 protein. The sample has roughly 1,800,000 distinct CDR3 sequences, 40% to 55% seen once. The sample comprised blood. These receptors came from a middle-aged woman in good health.

This clonotype occurred once. The rearrangement links TRBV27 to TRBJ2-1, with a possible D match to TRBD2 (6 bases). The CDR3 spans 16 residues. Germline lookup yields CDR1 MNHEY and CDR2 SMNVEV (reference sequence). Trimming took 3 bases from V and 3 from J, leaving 15 bases between them. The DNA of the CDR3 is TGTGCCAGCAGTTTGGAAGAGCGGGCGGGCTACAATGAGCAGTTCTTC. Residues: CASSLEERAGYNEQFF.

The chain is built from TRBV12-3 or TRBV12-4 and TRBJ2-1, with D unclear. V shed 6 bases and J shed 2 bases, with 11 bases lying between them. This CDR3 is built from 14 residues. Here the CDR3 DNA reads TGTGCCAGCAGCGTACTCGGCGCCTACAATGAGCAGTTCTTC. Translation gives CASSVLGAYNEQFF.

A word on this clonotype: The junction differs from germline at one of its ends, possibly a read error. The V call is TRBV13, the J call TRBJ2-3; TRBD2 agrees at 12 bases. This CDR3 is built from 16 residues. The V gene's germline CDR1 is PRHDT and CDR2 FYEKMQ (reference sequence). The CDR3 sequence is CASSSLAGGRQDTQYF. The CDR3 DNA reads as TGCGCCAGCAGCTCCCTAGCGGGGGGGCGACAAGATACGCAGTATTTT.

V gene TRBV4-2 combines with J gene TRBJ2-7, with a weak D call TRBD1 (6 bases). The CDR3 is 14 amino acids. Trimming stripped 4 bases from V and 7 bases from J, with 17 bases between. CDR1 is LGHNA and CDR2 is YNFKEQ in the germline V gene. Here the CDR3 DNA reads TGTGCCAGCAGCCCGGGCCCACAGGGCAATGAGCAGTACTTC. It translates to CASSPGPQGNEQYF.

The chain combines TRBV6-2 or TRBV6-3 with TRBJ1-2; TRBD1 matches at 8 bases. The CDR3 sequence is 15 residues long. Per germline, CDR1 MNHEY and CDR2 SVGEGT. Germline trimming cut 5 bases from V and 4 bases from J; bases unmatched to any gene: 9. The CDR3 sequence: CASSDRTGSFYGYTF. CDR3 nucleotide sequence: TGTGCCAGCAGTGACCGGACAGGGTCATTCTATGGCTACACCTTC.

The V call is TRBV6-2 or TRBV6-3, the J call TRBJ2-1; 8 positions agree with TRBD1. V lost 4 bases to trimming and J lost 1 base; unmatched junction nucleotides: 6. Looked up from germline, CDR1 is MNHEY and CDR2 is SVGEGT. This CDR3 has 16 residues. As DNA, the CDR3 is TGTGCCAGCAGTTCCCGGGACAGGTCGTCCTACAATGAGCAGTTCTTC. Translation gives CASSSRDRSSYNEQFF.

The CDR3, as DNA: TGCAGTGCTTCCAGACAGGGGGCATCCCCCCAGCAGTTCTTC. Amino acids: CSASRQGASPQQFF. The chain carries TRBV20-1 and TRBJ2-1; 10 bases line up with TRBD1. CDR3 length: 14 amino acids. Germline-derived CDR1 and CDR2 are DFQATT and SNEGSKA (reference sequence). J gave up 11 bases and V 5 bases, and 12 bases lay outside the gene matches.

Only one count was recorded for this clonotype. V usage is TRBV20-1 and J usage is TRBJ1-6; tentatively, D is TRBD1 (6 bases). The V gene's germline CDR1 is DFQATT and CDR2 SNEGSKA (reference sequence). V lost 4 bases and J lost 10, with 11 bases in between. The CDR3 contains 12 residues. Here the CDR3 reads CSAKDGGSPLHF. CDR3 sequence (DNA): TGCAGTGCTAAGGACGGGGGCTCACCCCTCCACTTT.

This CDR3 is CSAAFGAYEQYF. For the CDR3, the DNA is TGCAGTGCCGCTTTCGGGGCCTACGAGCAGTACTTC. This chain uses TRBV20-1 with TRBJ2-4; D is possibly TRBD2 (5 bases). TRBJ2-7 explains the end of the DNA better; the J call may be wrong. Germline values: CDR1 DFQATT, CDR2 SNEGSKA (reference sequence). There are 12 residues in the CDR3.

This chain connects TRBV12-3 or TRBV12-4 to TRBJ2-3; perhaps TRBD1 as D (6 bases). V gave up 3 bases and J gave up 4 bases, with 14 bases separating them. CDR3 size: 15 residues. CDR3 sequence: CASSLAGAYADTQYF. The DNA for the CDR3 is TGTGCCAGCAGTTTGGCAGGGGCATACGCAGATACGCAGTATTTT.

The rearrangement links TRBV20-1 to TRBJ2-7; 10 bases fit TRBD1. The CDR3 spans 14 residues. Trimming took 5 bases from V and 3 from J; bases not matched to a gene: 7. Germline V gene lookup returns CDR1 DFQATT and CDR2 SNEGSKA (reference sequence). Written as DNA, the CDR3 is TGCAGTGCTCCATCCGGGACAGGGGTCTACGAGCAGTACTTC. Translation: CSAPSGTGVYEQYF.

This clonotype was observed a handful of times. This rearrangement joins TRBV20-1 to TRBJ2-4; possibly TRBD1 for D (6 bases). TRBJ2-7 explains the end of the DNA better; the J call may be wrong. CDR3 length: 14 residues. Looked up from germline, CDR1 is DFQATT and CDR2 is SNEGSKA (reference sequence). In DNA form, the CDR3 reads TGCAGTGCTAGAGAGTTACAGGGCCCCTACGAGCAGTACTTC. Translated: CSARELQGPYEQYF.

The rearrangement joins TRBV4-3 to TRBJ2-7, with 11 positions matching TRBD1. V was pared by 1 base and J by 4 bases, with 6 bases of the junction left unmatched. Germline lookup yields CDR1 LGHNA and CDR2 YSLEER. The length of the CDR3 is 16 residues. The CDR3 coding sequence is TGCGCCAGCAGCCAAGGGACAGGGGGCGGGAGGTACGAGCAGTACTTC. The encoded protein is CASSQGTGGGRYEQYF.

This clonotype was seen only once. The chain links TRBV3-1 to TRBJ1-1, with D uncertain. V shed 3 bases and J shed 0 bases, with 11 bases lying between them. This CDR3 spans 15 amino acids. CDR1 LGHDT and CDR2 YNNKEL come from the germline V gene (reference sequence). CDR3 residues: CASSQHQTMNTEAFF. The CDR3 DNA reads TGTGCCAGCAGCCAGCACCAAACCATGAACACTGAAGCTTTCTTT.

V usage is TRBV7-2 and J usage is TRBJ1-2; 9 positions match TRBD1. V was pared by 5 bases and J by 4 bases, with 5 bases of the junction left unmatched. Per the germline V gene, CDR1 is SGHTA and CDR2 is FQGNSA. This CDR3 is built from 14 residues. This CDR3 reads CASSIGQGPYGYTF. In DNA form, the CDR3 reads TGTGCCAGCAGCATCGGACAGGGGCCCTATGGCTACACCTTC. The whole variable domain, remainder taken from reference TRBV7-2 and TRBJ1-2, is GAGVSQSPSNKVTEKGKDVELRCDPISGHTALYWYRQSLGQGLEFLIYFQGNSAPDKSGLPSDRFSAERTGGSVSTLTIQRTQQEDSAVYLCASSIGQGPYGYTFGSGTRLTVV.

The sample holds one count of this clonotype. The rearrangement links TRBV25-1 to TRBJ2-7, with D uncertain. The CDR3 extends over 12 amino acids. CDR1 and CDR2 (germline): MGHDK, SYGVNS. Trimming took 6 bases from V and 7 from J, leaving 13 bases between them. The CDR3 bases are TGTGCCAGCAGAGGCGATTACAATGAGCAGTACTTC. Translated: CASRGDYNEQYF.

J is TRBJ2-7 and V is TRBV29-1; the D gene is possibly TRBD1 (6 bases). The CDR3 totals 12 residues. V lost 6 bases to trimming and J lost 5 bases, with 14 bases between them. Looked up from germline, CDR1 is SQVTM and CDR2 is ANQGSEA. CDR3 residues: CSVDIQGHEQYF. The CDR3 DNA is TGCAGCGTCGATATACAGGGCCACGAGCAGTACTTC.

This chain uses TRBV15 with TRBJ1-4; D possibly corresponds to TRBD1 (6 bases). CDR3 length: 18 residues. Per germline, CDR1 LNHNV and CDR2 YYDKDF (reference sequence). Trimming pared 5 bases from V and 6 bases from J, leaving 25 bases between. CDR3 sequence reads: CATSGQYSGDTSYEKLFF. The CDR3 region has the DNA TGTGCCACCAGCGGCCAATATTCCGGGGACACGTCTTATGAAAAACTGTTTTTT.

This clonotype was seen a few times. The chain couples TRBV2 to TRBJ2-4; 12 nucleotides align to TRBD2. TRBJ2-7 matches the DNA end more closely, so the J call is doubtful. The V gene's germline CDR1 is SNHLY and CDR2 FYNNEI. The CDR3 sequence is 14 residues long. The CDR3 loop is CASQRTSGDDEQYF. For the CDR3, the DNA is TGTGCCAGTCAGAGGACTAGCGGGGACGACGAGCAGTACTTC.

The chain has TRBV9 and TRBJ2-3; D is possibly TRBD2 (6 bases). Between the trimmed V and J ends, which lost 6 bases and 5 bases, there was a span of 13 bases. The CDR3 sequence is 13 residues long. Germline CDR1 is SGDLS and CDR2 is YYNGEE. DNA of the CDR3: TGTGCCAGCAATAGGGACGGGAGAGATACGCAGTATTTT. Translation: CASNRDGRDTQYF. Combining the CDR3 with reference TRBV9 and TRBJ2-3 gives the whole variable domain DSGVTQTPKHLITATGQRVTLRCSPRSGDLSVYWYQQSLDQGLQFLIQYYNGEERAKGNILERFSAQQFPDLHSELNLSSLELGDSALYFCASNRDGRDTQYFGPGTRLTVL.

This clonotype was picked up a small number of times. The chain links TRBV6-2 or TRBV6-3 to TRBJ2-1; possibly TRBD1 or TRBD2 for D (5 bases each). The germline V gene encodes CDR1 MNHEY and CDR2 SVGEGT. V lost 1 base and J 11 bases, leaving 15 bases between the germline ends. The CDR3 has 14 residues. CDR3 sequence (DNA): TGTGCCAGCAGTTACTACGGGGCACCCATCCAGCAGTTCTTC. It specifies CASSYYGAPIQQFF.

This clonotype was detected only a few times. This chain connects TRBV20-1 to TRBJ1-2, with D unresolved. The CDR3 runs to 15 residues. CDR1 is DFQATT and CDR2 is SNEGSKA in the germline V gene (reference sequence). V was cut by 5 bases and J by 6 bases, with 22 bases left in between. The CDR3, as DNA: TGCAGTGCTGGAACTTCCAGCATCCCAAGTGATGGCTACACCTTC. It yields the protein CSAGTSSIPSDGYTF.

The chain has TRBV7-2 and TRBJ1-5, with a possible D match to TRBD1 (6 bases). The CDR3 sequence is 15 residues long. The V end was cut by 5 bases, the J end by 6 bases, with 17 bases between. From germline, CDR1 is SGHTA and CDR2 FQGNSA. DNA of the CDR3: TGTGCCAGCAGCACCAGCACAGGGTTGGGTCAGCCCCAGCATTTT. Translation: CASSTSTGLGQPQHF.

J is TRBJ2-5 and V is TRBV27, with D maybe TRBD2 (6 bases). In germline, CDR1 is MNHEY, CDR2 SMNVEV (reference sequence). The CDR3 is 13 residues long. Deletions cut 6 bases from V and 9 bases from J, with 17 bases between. CDR3 sequence reads: CASSLGGGRAQYF. DNA for the CDR3: TGTGCCAGCAGCCTCGGGGGAGGACGGGCCCAGTACTTC.